This T cell receptor beta chain was found in a study of T cells after yellow fever vaccination. Regarding the study as a whole: FACS-sorted repertoires could contain abundant clonotypes contaminating from the bulk population. Subsequent booster samples again held most clones from primary vaccination (just under 98% CD4, about 90% CD8).

Via MiXCR, TCRdb re-called the 5' RACE reads, giving one row per CDR3 protein. The sample includes over 110,000 distinct CDR3 sequences, roughly 8% of them seen just once. The germline V and J ends were trimmed by 2 bases and 3 bases, with 10 bases remaining between them. Germline lookup yields CDR1 SGHTA and CDR2 FQGNSA. The CDR3 runs to 14 residues. This clonotype was seen repeatedly, ten times or more. Its antigen is not identified. The J gene is TRBJ2-5, the V gene TRBV7-2, with D tentatively TRBD2 (5 bases). This clonotype was sampled from a man aged 25 to 40 who received the YFV17D yellow fever vaccine. This sample comprised CD4+ T cells sorted from PBMCs, obtained 5 days after the yellow fever booster vaccination. CDR3 coding DNA: TGTGCCAGCAGCTTAAGGGTCGGGGAAGAGACCCAGTACTTC. The encoded protein is CASSLRVGEETQYF.